These T cell receptor beta chains were read from a single sample in a study of blood T cell repertoires in COVID-19. Produced via immunoSEQ multiplex PCR; TCRdb's table is partial and in-frame only. This table has about 490,000 clones, 80% to 90% appearing once. The sequenced sample was peripheral blood. These receptors were taken from a human donor in a cohort sampled during active COVID-19. Both conserved end residues are part of each CDR3. D genes are given only for firm matches. Not every row has a clone size; where given, it reads once, few, many or a size class.

V: TRBV5-4
size: .
D: TRBD2
J: TRBJ2-5
DNA: TGTGCCAGCAGCTCAGCGGGAGTCGGGGAGACCCAGTACTTC
CDR3: CASSSAGVGETQYF

V: TRBV5-1
size: .
D: TRBD2
J: TRBJ2-1
DNA: TGCGCCAGCAGCCCGGGACTAGCGGGAGGGTACAATGAGCAGTTCTTC
CDR3: CASSPGLAGGYNEQFF

V: TRBV5-1
size: .
D: .
J: TRBJ2-1
DNA: TGCGCCAGCAGCCCCGGGAGCCGAAACAATGAGCAGTTCTTC
CDR3: CASSPGSRNNEQFF

V: TRBV6-2/TRBV6-3
size: few
D: TRBD2
J: TRBJ2-7
DNA: TGTGCCAGCAGTAACCCGGGACTACGAGCTTACGAGCAGTACTTC
CDR3: CASSNPGLRAYEQYF

V: TRBV15
size: .
D: .
J: TRBJ1-1
DNA: TGTGCCACCAGCAGAGCCCTGGGCGAGAACACTGAAGCTTTCTTT
CDR3: CATSRALGENTEAFF

V: TRBV7-3
size: .
D: .
J: TRBJ2-2
DNA: TGTGCCAGCAGCTTTAGAAGGGGGTTGCCCGGGGAGCTGTTTTTT
CDR3: CASSFRRGLPGELFF

V: TRBV20-1
size: .
D: TRBD1
J: TRBJ1-5
DNA: TGCAGTGCTAGTCCAGGGGGAAGGGTTAAAAATCAGCCCCAGCATTTT
CDR3: CSASPGGRVKNQPQHF

V: TRBV11-3
size: .
D: TRBD1
J: TRBJ2-7
DNA: TGTGCCAGCAGCTTAGCCCCGCCAGGGGGAACCACCTACGAGCAGTACTTC
CDR3: CASSLAPPGGTTYEQYF

V: TRBV9
size: .
D: .
J: TRBJ1-1
DNA: TGTGCCAGCAGGACCCAGGGGAGCACTGAAGCTTTCTTT
CDR3: CASRTQGSTEAFF

V: TRBV24-1
size: once
D: .
J: TRBJ2-1
DNA: TGTGCCACCAGTGATTCAGGGGCTCAGTACAATGAGCAGTTCTTC
CDR3: CATSDSGAQYNEQFF

V: TRBV3-1/TRBV3-2
size: .
D: .
J: TRBJ1-4
DNA: TGTGCCAGCAGCCAAGTATTAGGGGCTCGGCGGGAAAAACTGTTTTTT
CDR3: CASSQVLGARREKLFF

V: TRBV2
size: .
D: .
J: TRBJ1-5
DNA: TGTGCCAGCAGCCGGGGAGGTCAGCCCCAGCATTTT
CDR3: CASSRGGQPQHF

V: TRBV23-1
size: .
D: TRBD2
J: TRBJ2-3
DNA: TGCGCCAGCAGTCATTGGGGGCCCCGGGAGGGTACGCAGTATTTT
CDR3: CASSHWGPREGTQYF

V: TRBV2
size: .
D: TRBD1
J: TRBJ1-4
DNA: TGTGCCAGCAGTGAACAGGGGGCTAGTTATGAAAAACTGTTTTTT
CDR3: CASSEQGASYEKLFF

V: TRBV6-5
size: .
D: TRBD2
J: TRBJ2-3
DNA: TGTGCCAGCAGGCAACTAGCGGGAGGCACAGATACGCAGTATTTT
CDR3: CASRQLAGGTDTQYF

V: TRBV11-2
size: .
D: TRBD1
J: TRBJ2-7
DNA: TGTGCCAGCAGCTTAAGGCCGGGACAGGGCCCCGACGAGCAGTACTTC
CDR3: CASSLRPGQGPDEQYF

V: TRBV19
size: .
D: .
J: TRBJ1-3
DNA: TGTGCCAGTACCGACACAGGGCTTGGGGCTGGAAACACCATATATTTT
CDR3: CASTDTGLGAGNTIYF

V: TRBV19
size: .
D: .
J: TRBJ2-3
DNA: TGTGCCAGTAGTACTATGAATACGCAGTATTTT
CDR3: CASSTMNTQYF

V: TRBV27
size: .
D: .
J: TRBJ2-7
DNA: TGTGCCAGCAGCTTATCACCGGGGGGCCCCTACGAGCAGTACTTC
CDR3: CASSLSPGGPYEQYF

V: TRBV6-2/TRBV6-3
size: .
D: TRBD1
J: TRBJ2-7
DNA: TGTGCCAGCAGCCTCGCTTGGGACAGAGCTATCTACGAGCAGTACTTC
CDR3: CASSLAWDRAIYEQYF

V: TRBV19
size: .
D: .
J: TRBJ2-1
DNA: TGTGCCAGTAGTGGCGTTTATTGGGGAGGAATAAACCCCAATGAGCAGTTCTTC
CDR3: CASSGVYWGGINPNEQFF

V: TRBV20-1
size: .
D: .
J: TRBJ1-5
DNA: TGCAGTGCTAGTAAAGGGGTCAATCAGCCCCAGCATTTT
CDR3: CSASKGVNQPQHF

V: TRBV5-4
size: .
D: TRBD1
J: TRBJ2-2
DNA: TGTGCCAGCAGCTTGGGAGGTCGGACAGGTGACGGGGAGCTGTTTTTT
CDR3: CASSLGGRTGDGELFF

V: TRBV11-2
size: .
D: TRBD2
J: TRBJ2-1
DNA: TGTGCTGGCGGACTAGCGAATAATGAGCAGTTCTTC
CDR3: CAGGLANNEQFF

V: TRBV7-9
size: once
D: TRBD1
J: TRBJ2-7
DNA: TGTGCCAGCAGCCCCCCAGGGGGTAACGAGCAGTACTTC
CDR3: CASSPPGGNEQYF

V: TRBV5-1
size: .
D: TRBD2
J: TRBJ2-1
DNA: TGCGCCAGCAGCCCGGCCCGTGGACTAGCGGGGACCTACAATGAGCAGTTCTTC
CDR3: CASSPARGLAGTYNEQFF

V: TRBV7-9
size: .
D: TRBD1
J: TRBJ1-3
DNA: TGTGCCAGCAGCTCGGGACAGGGGGCCACCATATATTTT
CDR3: CASSSGQGATIYF